This T cell receptor beta chain emerged from a study of cytomegalovirus exposure and HLA in healthy donors. The PCR made use of 60 Vbeta and 13 Jbeta primers. Produced via immunoSEQ multiplex PCR; TCRdb's table is partial and in-frame only. The data contain over 100,000 clones, approximately 71% of them singletons. This CDR3 has 15 residues. V trimming: 7 bases; J trimming: 6 bases; junction bases outside the gene matches: 8. The germline gives CDR1 MGHRA, CDR2 YSYEKL. The chain uses TRBV4-1 and TRBJ2-2; 10 nucleotides match TRBD1. Sequencing input: PBMCs. This clonotype was sampled from a middle-aged man in good health and CMV-seronegative. The CDR3: CASTSTGGNSGELFF. The CDR3 DNA reads TGCGCCAGCACCTCGACAGGGGGCAATTCCGGGGAGCTGTTTTTT.